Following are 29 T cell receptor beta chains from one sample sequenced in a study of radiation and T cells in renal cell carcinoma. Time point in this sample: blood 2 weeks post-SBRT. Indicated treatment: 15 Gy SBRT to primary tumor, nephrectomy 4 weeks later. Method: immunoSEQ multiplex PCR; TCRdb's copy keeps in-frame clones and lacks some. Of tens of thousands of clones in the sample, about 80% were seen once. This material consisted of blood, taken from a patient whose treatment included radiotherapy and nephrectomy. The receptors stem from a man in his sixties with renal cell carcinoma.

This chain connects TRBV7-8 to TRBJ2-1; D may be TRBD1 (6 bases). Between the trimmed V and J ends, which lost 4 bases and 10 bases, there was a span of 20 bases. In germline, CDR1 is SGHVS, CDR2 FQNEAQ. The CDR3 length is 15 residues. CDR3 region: CASSSRGGPPDEQFF. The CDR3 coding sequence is TGTGCCAGCAGCTCTCGAGGGGGACCCCCCGACGAGCAGTTCTTC.

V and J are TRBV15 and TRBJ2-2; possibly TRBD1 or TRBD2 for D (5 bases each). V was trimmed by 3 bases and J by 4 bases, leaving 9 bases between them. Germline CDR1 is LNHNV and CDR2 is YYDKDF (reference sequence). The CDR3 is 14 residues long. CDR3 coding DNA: TGTGCCACCAGCAGTGGGACCTTCACCGGGGAGCTGTTTTTT. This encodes CATSSGTFTGELFF. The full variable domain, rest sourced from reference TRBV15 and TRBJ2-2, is DAMVIQNPRYQVTQFGKPVTLSCSQTLNHNVMYWYQQKSSQAPKLLFHYYDKDFNNEADTPDNFQSRRPNTSFCFLDIRSPGLGDTAMYLCATSSGTFTGELFFGEGSRLTVL.

The DNA of the CDR3 is TGTGCCATCAGTGAGTCGAGTATCGGCTCTCTCTACAATGAGCAGTTCTTC. This codes for CAISESSIGSLYNEQFF. This sequence joins TRBV10-3 and TRBJ2-1; D gene uncertain. The CDR3 sequence is 17 residues long. Trimming pared 0 bases from V and 3 bases from J, leaving 15 bases between. The germline CDR1 and CDR2 sequences are ENHRY and SYGVKD.

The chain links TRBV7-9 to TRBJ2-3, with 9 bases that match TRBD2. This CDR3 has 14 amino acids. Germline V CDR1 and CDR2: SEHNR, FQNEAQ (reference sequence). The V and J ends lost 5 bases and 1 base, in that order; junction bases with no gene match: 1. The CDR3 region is CASSRTSGTDTQYF. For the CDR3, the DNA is TGTGCCAGCAGCCGGACTAGCGGCACAGATACGCAGTATTTT.

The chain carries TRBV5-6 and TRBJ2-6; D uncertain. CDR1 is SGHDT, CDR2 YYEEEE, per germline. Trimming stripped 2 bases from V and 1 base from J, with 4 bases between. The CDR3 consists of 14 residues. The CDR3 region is CASSFSSGANVLTF. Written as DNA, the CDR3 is TGTGCCAGCAGCTTTTCGTCTGGGGCCAACGTCCTGACTTTC.

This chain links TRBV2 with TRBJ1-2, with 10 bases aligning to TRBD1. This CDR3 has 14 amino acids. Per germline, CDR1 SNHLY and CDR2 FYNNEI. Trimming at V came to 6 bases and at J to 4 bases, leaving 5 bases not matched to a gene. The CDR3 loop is CASRTGQGFYGYTF. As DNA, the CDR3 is TGTGCCAGCAGGACGGGACAGGGGTTCTATGGCTACACCTTC.

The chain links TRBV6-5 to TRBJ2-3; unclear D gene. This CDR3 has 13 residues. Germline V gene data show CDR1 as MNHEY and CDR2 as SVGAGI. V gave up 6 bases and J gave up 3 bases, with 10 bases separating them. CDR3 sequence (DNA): TGTGCCAGCAGGACCGTTGGAACAGATACGCAGTATTTT. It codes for CASRTVGTDTQYF.

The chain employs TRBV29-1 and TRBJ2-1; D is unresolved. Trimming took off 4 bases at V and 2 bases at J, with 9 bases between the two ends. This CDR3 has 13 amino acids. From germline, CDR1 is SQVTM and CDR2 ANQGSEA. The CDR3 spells CSVGTDPYNEQFF. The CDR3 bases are TGCAGCGTTGGAACGGATCCCTACAATGAGCAGTTCTTC.

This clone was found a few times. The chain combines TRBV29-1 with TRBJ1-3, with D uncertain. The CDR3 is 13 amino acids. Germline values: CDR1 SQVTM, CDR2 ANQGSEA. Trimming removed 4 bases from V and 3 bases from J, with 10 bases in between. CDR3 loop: CSVAFGNGNTIYF. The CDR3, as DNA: TGCAGCGTTGCCTTCGGGAATGGAAACACCATATATTTT.

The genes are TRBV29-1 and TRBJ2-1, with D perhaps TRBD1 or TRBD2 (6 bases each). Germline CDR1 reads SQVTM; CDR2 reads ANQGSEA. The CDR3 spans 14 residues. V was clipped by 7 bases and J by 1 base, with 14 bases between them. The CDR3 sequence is CSAPRGRSYNEQFF. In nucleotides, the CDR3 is TGCAGCGCCCCTCGGGGGCGGTCCTACAATGAGCAGTTCTTC.

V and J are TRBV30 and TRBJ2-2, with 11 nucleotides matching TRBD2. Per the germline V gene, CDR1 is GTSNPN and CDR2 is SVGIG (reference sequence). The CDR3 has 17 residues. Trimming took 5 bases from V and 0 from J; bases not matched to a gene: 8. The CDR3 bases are TGTGCCTGGGACCGCCTAGCGGGGGGCGCGAACACCGGGGAGCTGTTTTTT. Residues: CAWDRLAGGANTGELFF.

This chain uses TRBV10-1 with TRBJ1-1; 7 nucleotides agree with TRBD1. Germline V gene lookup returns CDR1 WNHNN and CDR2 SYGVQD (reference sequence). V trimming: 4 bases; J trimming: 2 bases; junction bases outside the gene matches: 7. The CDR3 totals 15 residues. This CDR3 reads CASSGSEGGNTEAFF. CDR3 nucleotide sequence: TGCGCCAGCAGTGGCTCTGAAGGGGGCAACACTGAAGCTTTCTTT.

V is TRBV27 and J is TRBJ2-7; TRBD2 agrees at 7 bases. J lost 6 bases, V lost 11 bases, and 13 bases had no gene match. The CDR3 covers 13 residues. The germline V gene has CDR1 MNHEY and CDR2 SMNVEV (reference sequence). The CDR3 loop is CASRGTTGGEQYV. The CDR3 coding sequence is TGTGCCTCCCGGGGGACTACAGGAGGCGAGCAGTACGTC.

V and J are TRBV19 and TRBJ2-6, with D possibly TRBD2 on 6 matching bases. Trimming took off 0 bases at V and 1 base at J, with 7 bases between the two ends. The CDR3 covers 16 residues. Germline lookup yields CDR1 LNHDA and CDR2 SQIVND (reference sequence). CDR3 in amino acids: CASSIERGSGANVLTF. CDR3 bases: TGTGCCAGTAGTATAGAACGGGGGTCTGGGGCCAACGTCCTGACTTTC. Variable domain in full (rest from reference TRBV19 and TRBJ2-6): DGGITQSPKYLFRKEGQNVTLSCEQNLNHDAMYWYRQDPGQGLRLIYYSQIVNDFQKGDIAEGYSVSREKKESFPLTVTSAQKNPTAFYLCASSIERGSGANVLTFGAGSRLTVL.

CDR3 in DNA: TGCGCCACCAGTGTGGGAGGTACCCAAGAGACCCAGTACTTC. Its translation is CATSVGGTQETQYF. The V and J genes are TRBV5-1 and TRBJ2-5, with D perhaps TRBD2 (6 bases). There are 14 residues in the CDR3. Germline-derived CDR1 and CDR2 are SGHRS and YFSETQ. Trimming removed 9 bases at V and 1 base at J, with 16 bases between.

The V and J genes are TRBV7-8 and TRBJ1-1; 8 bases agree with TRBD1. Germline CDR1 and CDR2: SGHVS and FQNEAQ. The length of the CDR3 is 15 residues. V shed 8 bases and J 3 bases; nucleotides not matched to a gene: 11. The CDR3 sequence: CASGPADRADTEAFF. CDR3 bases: TGTGCCAGCGGACCGGCGGACAGGGCCGACACTGAAGCTTTCTTT.

CDR3 nucleotides: TGCGCCAGCAGTCCAAGGATCGGAGGGGGCCGGTTCTTC. Encoded protein: CASSPRIGGGRFF. This chain connects TRBV4-3 to TRBJ2-1; TRBD1 might be the D (7 bases). CDR1 is LGHNA and CDR2 is YSLEER in the germline V gene. V was cut by 6 bases and J by 15 bases, with 21 bases left in between. CDR3 length equals 13 residues.

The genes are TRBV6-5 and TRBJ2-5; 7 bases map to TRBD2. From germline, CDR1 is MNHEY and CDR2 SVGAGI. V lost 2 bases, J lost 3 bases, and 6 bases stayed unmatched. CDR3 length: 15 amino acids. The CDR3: CASSYRRSGEETQYF. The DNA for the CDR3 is TGTGCCAGCAGTTACCGCCGAAGCGGGGAAGAGACCCAGTACTTC.

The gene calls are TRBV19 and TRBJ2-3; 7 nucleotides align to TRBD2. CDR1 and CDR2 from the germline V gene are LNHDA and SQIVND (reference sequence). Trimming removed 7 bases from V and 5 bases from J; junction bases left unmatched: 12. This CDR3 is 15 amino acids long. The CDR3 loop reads CASTQVAGDVDTQYF. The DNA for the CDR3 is TGTGCCAGTACCCAGGTCGCGGGAGATGTAGATACGCAGTATTTT.

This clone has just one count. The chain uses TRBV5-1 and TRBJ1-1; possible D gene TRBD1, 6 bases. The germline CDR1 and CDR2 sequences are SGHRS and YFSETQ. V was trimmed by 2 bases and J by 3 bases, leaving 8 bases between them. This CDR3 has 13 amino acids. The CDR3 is CASSLRGDTEAFF. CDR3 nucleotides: TGCGCCAGCAGCTTAAGGGGGGACACTGAAGCTTTCTTT.

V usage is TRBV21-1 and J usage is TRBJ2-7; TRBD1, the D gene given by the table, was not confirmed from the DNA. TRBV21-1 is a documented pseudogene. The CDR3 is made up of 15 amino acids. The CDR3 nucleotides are TGTGCCAGCAGCTACCGGGACAGGTTCGAATGGGAGCAGTACGTC. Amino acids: CASSYRDRFEWEQYV.

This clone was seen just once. In DNA, the CDR3 is TGTGCCAGCAGCCCTTCTGGGGAGGAGCGGCAGTTCTTC. Amino acid sequence: CASSPSGEERQFF. The chain recombines TRBV7-2 with TRBJ2-1; tentative D call: TRBD2 (6 bases). The CDR3 spans 13 residues. Trimming removed 5 bases from V and 12 bases from J, with 17 bases in between. Germline V lookup: CDR1 SGHTA, CDR2 FQGNSA.

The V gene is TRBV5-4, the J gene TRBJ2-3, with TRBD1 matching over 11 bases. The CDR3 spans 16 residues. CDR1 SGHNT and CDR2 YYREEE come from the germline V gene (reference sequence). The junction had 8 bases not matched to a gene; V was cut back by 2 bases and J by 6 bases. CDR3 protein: CASSFSGTGGRDTQYF. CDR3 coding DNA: TGTGCCAGCAGCTTTTCCGGGACAGGGGGGCGGGATACGCAGTATTTT.

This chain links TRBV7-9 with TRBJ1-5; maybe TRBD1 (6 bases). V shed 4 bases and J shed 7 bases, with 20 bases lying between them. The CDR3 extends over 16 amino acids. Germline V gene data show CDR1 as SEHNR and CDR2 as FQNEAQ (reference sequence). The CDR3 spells CASSWGPGAGDQPQHF. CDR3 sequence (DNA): TGTGCCAGCAGCTGGGGCCCAGGGGCGGGTGACCAGCCCCAGCATTTT.

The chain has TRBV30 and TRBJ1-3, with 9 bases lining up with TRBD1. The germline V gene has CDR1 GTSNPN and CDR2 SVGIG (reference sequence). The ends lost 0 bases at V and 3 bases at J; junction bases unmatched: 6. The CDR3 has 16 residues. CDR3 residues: CAWSVRGQGYGNTIYF. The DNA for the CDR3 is TGTGCCTGGAGTGTACGGGGACAGGGATATGGAAACACCATATATTTT.

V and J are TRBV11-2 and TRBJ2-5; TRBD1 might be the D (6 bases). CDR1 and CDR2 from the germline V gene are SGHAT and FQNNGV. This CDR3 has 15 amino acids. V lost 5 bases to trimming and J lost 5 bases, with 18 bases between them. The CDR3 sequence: CASSRLAGDRETQYF. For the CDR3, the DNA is TGTGCCAGCAGCCGCCTGGCAGGGGATCGGGAGACCCAGTACTTC.

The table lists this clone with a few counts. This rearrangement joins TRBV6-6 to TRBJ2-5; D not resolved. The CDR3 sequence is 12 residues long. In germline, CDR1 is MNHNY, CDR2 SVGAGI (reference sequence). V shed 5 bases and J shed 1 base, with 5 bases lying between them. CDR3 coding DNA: TGTGCCAGCAGTCTTCTCCAAGAGACCCAGTACTTC. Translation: CASSLLQETQYF.

CDR3 nucleotide sequence: TGTGCCAGCAGACTACCGCCGGGACTAGCGGGAAACAATGAGCAGTTCTTC. It encodes CASRLPPGLAGNNEQFF. The V and J genes are TRBV11-2 and TRBJ2-1; TRBD2 aligns across 13 bases. The junction had 10 bases not matched to a gene; V was cut back by 6 bases and J by 5 bases. This CDR3 region has 17 residues. The germline V gene has CDR1 SGHAT and CDR2 FQNNGV. The full variable domain, in which reference TRBV11-2 and TRBJ2-1 provide the parts outside the CDR3, is EAGVAQSPRYKIIEKRQSVAFWCNPISGHATLYWYQQILGQGPKLLIQFQNNGVVDDSQLPKDRFSAERLKGVDSTLKIQPAKLEDSAVYLCASRLPPGLAGNNEQFFGPGTRLTVL.

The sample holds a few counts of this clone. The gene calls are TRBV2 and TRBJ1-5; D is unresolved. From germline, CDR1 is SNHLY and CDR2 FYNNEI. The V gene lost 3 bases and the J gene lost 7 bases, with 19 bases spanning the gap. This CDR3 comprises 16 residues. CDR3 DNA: TGTGCCAGCAGTGACCCGTACCTGTCCATTAAGCAGCCCCAGCATTTT. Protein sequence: CASSDPYLSIKQPQHF.